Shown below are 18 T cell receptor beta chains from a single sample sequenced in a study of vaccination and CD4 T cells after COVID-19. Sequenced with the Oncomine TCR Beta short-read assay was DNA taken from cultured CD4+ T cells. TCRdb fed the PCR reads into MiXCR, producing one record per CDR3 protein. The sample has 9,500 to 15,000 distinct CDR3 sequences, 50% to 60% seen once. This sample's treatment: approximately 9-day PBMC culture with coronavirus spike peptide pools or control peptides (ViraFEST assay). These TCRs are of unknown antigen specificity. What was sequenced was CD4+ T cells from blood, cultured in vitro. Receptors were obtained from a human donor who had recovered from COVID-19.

The CDR3 reads CASSEFIWGQDYEQYF. The CDR3 bases are TGTGCCAGCAGTGAATTCATCTGGGGACAGGACTACGAGCAGTACTTC. This chain links TRBV2 with TRBJ2-7; 8 bases agree with TRBD1. Germline CDR1 SNHLY, CDR2 FYNNEI. J gave up 3 bases and V 2 bases, and 9 bases lay outside the gene matches. CDR3 length equals 16 residues.

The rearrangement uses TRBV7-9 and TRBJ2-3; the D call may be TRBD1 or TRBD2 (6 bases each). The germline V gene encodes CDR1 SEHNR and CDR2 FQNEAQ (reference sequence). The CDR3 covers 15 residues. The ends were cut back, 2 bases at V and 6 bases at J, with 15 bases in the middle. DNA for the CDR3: TGTGCCAGCAGCTTACTTACAGGGAGGTGGGATACGCAGTATTTT. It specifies CASSLLTGRWDTQYF.

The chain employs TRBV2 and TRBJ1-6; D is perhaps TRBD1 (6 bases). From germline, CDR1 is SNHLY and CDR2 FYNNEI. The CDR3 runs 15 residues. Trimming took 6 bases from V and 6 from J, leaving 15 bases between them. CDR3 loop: CASSARGAGNSPLHF. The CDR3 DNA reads TGTGCCAGCAGCGCCAGGGGCGCAGGTAATTCACCCCTCCACTTT.

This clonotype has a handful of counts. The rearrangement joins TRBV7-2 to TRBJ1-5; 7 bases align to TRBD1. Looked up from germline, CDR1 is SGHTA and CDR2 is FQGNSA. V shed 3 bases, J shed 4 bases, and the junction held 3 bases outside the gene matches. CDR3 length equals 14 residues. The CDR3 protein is CASSLTGFNQPQHF. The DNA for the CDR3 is TGTGCCAGCAGCTTGACAGGGTTTAATCAGCCCCAGCATTTT.

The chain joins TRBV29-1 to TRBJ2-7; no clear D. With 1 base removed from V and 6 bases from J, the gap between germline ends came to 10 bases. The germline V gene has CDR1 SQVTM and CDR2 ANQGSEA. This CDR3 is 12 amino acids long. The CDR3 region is CSVEVTAGEQYF. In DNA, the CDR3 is TGCAGCGTTGAAGTTACGGCCGGCGAGCAGTACTTC.

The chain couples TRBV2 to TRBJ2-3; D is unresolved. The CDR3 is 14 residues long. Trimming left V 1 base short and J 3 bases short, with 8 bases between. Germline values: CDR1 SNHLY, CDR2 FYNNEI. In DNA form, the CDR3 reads TGTGCCAGCAGTGAAGTAGCATCGACAGATACGCAGTATTTT. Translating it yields CASSEVASTDTQYF.

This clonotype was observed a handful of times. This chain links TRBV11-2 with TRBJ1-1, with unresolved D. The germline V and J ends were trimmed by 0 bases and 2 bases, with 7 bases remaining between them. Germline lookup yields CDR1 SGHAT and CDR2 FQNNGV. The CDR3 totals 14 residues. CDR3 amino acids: CASSLDGANTEAFF. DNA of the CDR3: TGTGCCAGCAGCTTAGATGGCGCAAACACTGAAGCTTTCTTT. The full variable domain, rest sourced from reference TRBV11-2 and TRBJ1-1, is EAGVAQSPRYKIIEKRQSVAFWCNPISGHATLYWYQQILGQGPKLLIQFQNNGVVDDSQLPKDRFSAERLKGVDSTLKIQPAKLEDSAVYLCASSLDGANTEAFFGQGTRLTVV.

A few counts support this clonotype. Here the CDR3 reads CASSMDRESPLHF. CDR3 sequence (DNA): TGTGCCAGTAGTATGGACAGGGAATCACCCCTCCACTTT. The rearrangement uses TRBV19 and TRBJ1-6; 8 positions agree with TRBD1. The length of the CDR3 is 13 residues. V lost 3 bases, J lost 10 bases, and 2 bases stayed unmatched. Germline loops: CDR1 LNHDA, CDR2 SQIVND (reference sequence).

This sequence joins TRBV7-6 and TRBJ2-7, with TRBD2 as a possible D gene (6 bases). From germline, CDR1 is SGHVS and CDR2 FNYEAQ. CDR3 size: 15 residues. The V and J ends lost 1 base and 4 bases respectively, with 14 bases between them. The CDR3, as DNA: TGTGCCAGCAGCTTAGGCCCGGCAGGGAGGTACGAGCAGTACTTC. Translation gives CASSLGPAGRYEQYF.

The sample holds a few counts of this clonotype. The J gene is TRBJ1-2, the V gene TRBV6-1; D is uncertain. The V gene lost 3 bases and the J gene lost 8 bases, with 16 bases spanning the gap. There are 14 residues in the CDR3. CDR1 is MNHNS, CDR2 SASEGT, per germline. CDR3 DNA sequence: TGTGCCAGCAGTGAGAAAGGGCCCGGGATGGGCTACACCTTC. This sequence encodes CASSEKGPGMGYTF.

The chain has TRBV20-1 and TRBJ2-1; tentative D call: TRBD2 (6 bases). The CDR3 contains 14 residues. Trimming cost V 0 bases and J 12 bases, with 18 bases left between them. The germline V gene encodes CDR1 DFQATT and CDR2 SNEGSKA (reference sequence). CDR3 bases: TGCAGTGCTAGAGATTGGGGGGTCATGGCGTCGCAGTTCTTC. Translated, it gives CSARDWGVMASQFF.

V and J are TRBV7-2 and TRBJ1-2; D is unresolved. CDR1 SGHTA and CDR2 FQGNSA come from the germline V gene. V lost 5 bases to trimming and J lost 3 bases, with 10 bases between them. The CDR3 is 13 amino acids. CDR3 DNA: TGTGCCAGCAGCGGAGAAAGACACTATGGCTACACCTTC. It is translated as CASSGERHYGYTF.

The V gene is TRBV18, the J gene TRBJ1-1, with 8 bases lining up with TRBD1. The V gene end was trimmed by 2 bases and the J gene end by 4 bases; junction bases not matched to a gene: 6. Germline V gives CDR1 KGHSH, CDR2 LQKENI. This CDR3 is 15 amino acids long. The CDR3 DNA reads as TGTGCCAGCTCACCATCCAGGGGGCGAGTCACTGAAGCTTTCTTT. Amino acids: CASSPSRGRVTEAFF.

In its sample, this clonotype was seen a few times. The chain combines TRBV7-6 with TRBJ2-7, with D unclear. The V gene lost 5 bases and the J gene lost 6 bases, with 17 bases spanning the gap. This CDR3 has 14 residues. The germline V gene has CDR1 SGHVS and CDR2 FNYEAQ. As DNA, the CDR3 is TGTGCCAGCAGCCCCCTCCCAGAGAAAGGCGAGCAGTACTTC. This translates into CASSPLPEKGEQYF.

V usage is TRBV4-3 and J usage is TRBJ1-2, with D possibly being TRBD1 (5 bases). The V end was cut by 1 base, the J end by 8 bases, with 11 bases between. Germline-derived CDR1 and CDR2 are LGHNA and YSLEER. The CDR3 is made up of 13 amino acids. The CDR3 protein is CASSQVEGWGYTF. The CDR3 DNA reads TGCGCCAGCAGCCAAGTGGAGGGGTGGGGCTACACCTTC.

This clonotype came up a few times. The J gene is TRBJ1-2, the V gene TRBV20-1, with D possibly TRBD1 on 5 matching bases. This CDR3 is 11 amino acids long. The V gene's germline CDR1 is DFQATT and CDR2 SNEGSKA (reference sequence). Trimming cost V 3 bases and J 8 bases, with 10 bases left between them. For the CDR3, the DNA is TGCAGTGCTAGCCCCAGGGACGGCTACACCTTC. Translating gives CSASPRDGYTF.

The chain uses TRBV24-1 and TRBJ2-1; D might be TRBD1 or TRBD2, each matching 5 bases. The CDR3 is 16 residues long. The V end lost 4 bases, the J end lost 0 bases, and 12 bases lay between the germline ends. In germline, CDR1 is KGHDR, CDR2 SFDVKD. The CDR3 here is CATSDPGRTSYNEQFF. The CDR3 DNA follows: TGTGCCACCAGTGACCCGGGACGGACCTCCTACAATGAGCAGTTCTTC.

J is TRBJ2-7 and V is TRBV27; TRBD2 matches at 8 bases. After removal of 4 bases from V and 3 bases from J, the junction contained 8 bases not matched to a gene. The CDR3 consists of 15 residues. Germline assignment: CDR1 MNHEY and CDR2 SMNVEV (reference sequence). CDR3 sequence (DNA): TGTGCCAGCAGTTCTGGCGGGGGGAATATCTACGAGCAGTACTTC. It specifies CASSSGGGNIYEQYF.